A selection of T cell receptor beta chains follows, all from one sample in a study of blood T cell repertoires in COVID-19. The protocol was immunoSEQ multiplex PCR, while the TCRdb copy is restricted to in-frame clones and leaves out a portion. The sample yields approximately 70,000 clones, about 90% seen once. Material: peripheral blood. These receptors were collected from a human donor with active COVID-19. The donor label of this sample is uncertain. Both conserved end residues are part of each CDR3. The order of the fields is V gene, clone size, J gene, D gene, CDR3 length, CDR3 DNA, CDR3 protein. The D gene is left open where the match is weak. Size is omitted from some rows. Given values are once, few, many or a class for expanded clones.

V gene: TRBV9
clone size: -
J gene: TRBJ2-3
D gene: -
CDR3 length: 13
CDR3 DNA: TGTGCCAGCAGCGTACTTGGCACAGATACGCAGTATTTT
CDR3 protein: CASSVLGTDTQYF

V gene: TRBV11-2
clone size: once
J gene: TRBJ1-6
D gene: TRBD1
CDR3 length: 15
CDR3 DNA: TGTGCCAGCAGCCGATCCGGGACAGAAAATTCACCCCTCCACTTT
CDR3 protein: CASSRSGTENSPLHF

V gene: TRBV11-3
clone size: -
J gene: TRBJ1-6
D gene: -
CDR3 length: 12
CDR3 DNA: TGTGCCAGCAGCTATGACAGTTCACCCCTCCACTTT
CDR3 protein: CASSYDSSPLHF

V gene: TRBV18
clone size: -
J gene: TRBJ1-1
D gene: -
CDR3 length: 17
CDR3 DNA: TGTGCCAGCTCACCAGGGCCCCATCGGGGAATGAACACTGAAGCTTTCTTT
CDR3 protein: CASSPGPHRGMNTEAFF

V gene: TRBV5-6
clone size: -
J gene: TRBJ2-7
D gene: TRBD2
CDR3 length: 16
CDR3 DNA: TGTGCCAGCAGCTTGTTATCTAGCGGGAGTCGGTACGAGCAGTACTTC
CDR3 protein: CASSLLSSGSRYEQYF

V gene: TRBV4-1
clone size: -
J gene: TRBJ1-1
D gene: -
CDR3 length: 14
CDR3 DNA: TGCGCCAGCAGCCAAGCTGGAGTTGACACTGAAGCTTTCTTT
CDR3 protein: CASSQAGVDTEAFF

V gene: TRBV2
clone size: once
J gene: TRBJ2-2
D gene: TRBD2
CDR3 length: 17
CDR3 DNA: TGTGCCAGCAGTGTGGTTAGCGGGCGGGGGGACACCGGGGAGCTGTTTTTT
CDR3 protein: CASSVVSGRGDTGELFF

V gene: TRBV27
clone size: -
J gene: TRBJ1-6
D gene: TRBD1
CDR3 length: 15
CDR3 DNA: TGTGCCAGCAGTTTGGAAGGACAGGGGGTTAATCCCCTCCACTTT
CDR3 protein: CASSLEGQGVNPLHF

V gene: TRBV7-2
clone size: -
J gene: TRBJ2-7
D gene: TRBD1
CDR3 length: 15
CDR3 DNA: TGTGCCAGCAGCTTAGCGGAGCAGGGGGCCTACGAGCAGTACTTC
CDR3 protein: CASSLAEQGAYEQYF

V gene: TRBV7-9
clone size: -
J gene: TRBJ1-1
D gene: TRBD1
CDR3 length: 12
CDR3 DNA: TGTGCCAGCAGCCCGGACAGGGACCAAGCTTTCTTT
CDR3 protein: CASSPDRDQAFF

V gene: TRBV7-2
clone size: -
J gene: TRBJ2-7
D gene: TRBD2
CDR3 length: 15
CDR3 DNA: TGTGCCAGCAGCTTATGGGCGGGAGGTCTCTACGAGCAGTACTTC
CDR3 protein: CASSLWAGGLYEQYF

V gene: TRBV5-6
clone size: -
J gene: TRBJ2-1
D gene: -
CDR3 length: 14
CDR3 DNA: TGTGCCAGCAGAGGGGGGGGCGGCTACAATGAGCAGTTCTTC
CDR3 protein: CASRGGGGYNEQFF

V gene: TRBV7-2
clone size: few
J gene: TRBJ1-2
D gene: -
CDR3 length: 14
CDR3 DNA: TGTGCCAGCAGTCTATGGGTGGGGCCCTATGGCTACACCTTC
CDR3 protein: CASSLWVGPYGYTF

V gene: TRBV2
clone size: -
J gene: TRBJ1-1
D gene: TRBD1
CDR3 length: 14
CDR3 DNA: TGTGCCAGCAGCTCAGGGGGCTTTGACACTGAAGCTTTCTTT
CDR3 protein: CASSSGGFDTEAFF

V gene: TRBV1
clone size: once
J gene: TRBJ2-3
D gene: -
CDR3 length: 18
CDR3 DNA: TGCACCAGCAGCCAAGTGAGATGTGGTAGCAGTAGTACAGATACGCAGTATTTT
CDR3 protein: CTSSQVRCGSSSTDTQYF